The 14 T cell receptor beta chains reported below all come from one sample, sequenced in a study of T cell changes during pregnancy in multiple sclerosis. Clones were read by immunoSEQ multiplex PCR, and TCRdb kept only the in-frame ones, dropping some. This sample has approximately 28,000 clones, with 92% found just once. The sequenced sample was peripheral blood, obtained in the first trimester of pregnancy. These receptors originate from a female donor in good health, enrolled as a control in a pregnancy study.

The rearrangement links TRBV7-9 to TRBJ2-1; a weak D match, TRBD2 (5 bases). Germline V gene sequence: CDR1 SEHNR, CDR2 FQNEAQ (reference sequence). The CDR3 is made up of 14 amino acids. V gave up 1 base and J gave up 9 bases, with 13 bases separating them. CDR3 sequence reads: CASSLVASLVEQFF. The DNA of the CDR3 is TGTGCCAGCAGCTTAGTTGCTAGCTTGGTTGAGCAGTTCTTC.

The genes are TRBV27 and TRBJ2-2, with TRBD2 matching over 12 bases. CDR1 is MNHEY and CDR2 is SMNVEV in the germline V gene (reference sequence). The CDR3 consists of 16 residues. Losses at the gene ends were 3 bases for V and 7 bases for J; bases not matched to a gene: 6. In DNA, the CDR3 is TGTGCCAGCAGTTTGCGGCCGGGACTAGCGGGCGGGGAGCTGTTTTTT. Translation gives CASSLRPGLAGGELFF.

The DNA for the CDR3 is TGTGCCAGCAGCGTTGACAGGGGGGGCAATCAGCCCCAGCATTTT. Amino acids: CASSVDRGGNQPQHF. The chain carries TRBV7-8 and TRBJ1-5; 9 bases fit TRBD1. The CDR3 spans 15 residues. Unmatched junction bases numbered 4, after V lost 5 bases and J lost 2 bases. Germline CDR1 SGHVS, CDR2 FQNEAQ.

The chain carries TRBV5-6 and TRBJ2-7; perhaps TRBD1 as D (5 bases). Trimming took off 1 base at V and 2 bases at J, with 7 bases between the two ends. This CDR3 spans 13 amino acids. Germline V gene data show CDR1 as SGHDT and CDR2 as YYEEEE. CDR3 amino acids: CASSLQGAYEQYF. For the CDR3, the DNA is TGTGCCAGCAGCTTGCAAGGGGCCTACGAGCAGTACTTC.

This clone was detected only once. The V call is TRBV9, the J call TRBJ2-7; the D gene is possibly TRBD2 (6 bases). Germline values: CDR1 SGDLS, CDR2 YYNGEE. V was clipped by 3 bases and J by 2 bases, with 12 bases between them. The CDR3 extends over 14 amino acids. Here the CDR3 DNA reads TGTGCCAGCAGCGGGGGACTGTCGACCTACGAGCAGTACTTC. This codes for CASSGGLSTYEQYF. The whole variable domain, remainder taken from reference TRBV9 and TRBJ2-7, is DSGVTQTPKHLITATGQRVTLRCSPRSGDLSVYWYQQSLDQGLQFLIQYYNGEERAKGNILERFSAQQFPDLHSELNLSSLELGDSALYFCASSGGLSTYEQYFGPGTRLTVT.

The chain joins TRBV4-1 to TRBJ2-1; 7 bases are a match to TRBD2. The CDR3 spans 14 residues. Germline CDR1 and CDR2: MGHRA and YSYEKL. V was pared by 4 bases and J by 3 bases, with 3 bases of the junction left unmatched. CDR3 DNA: TGCGCCAGCAGCCCCAGGACTAGCTACAATGAGCAGTTCTTC. Residues: CASSPRTSYNEQFF.

The V call is TRBV6-1, the J call TRBJ1-5; D unresolved. Trimming took 8 bases from V and 9 from J, leaving 17 bases between them. Germline lookup yields CDR1 MNHNS and CDR2 SASEGT. CDR3 length equals 13 residues. The CDR3 DNA follows: TGTGCCAGCTTACCTGATTGGCAACGGCCCCAGCATTTT. It translates to CASLPDWQRPQHF.

This sequence joins TRBV5-4 and TRBJ2-1; 8 bases are a match to TRBD2. CDR3 size: 15 residues. With V trimmed by 4 bases and J by 6 bases, 9 bases remained unmatched. Germline CDR1 is SGHNT and CDR2 is YYREEE (reference sequence). CDR3 sequence reads: CASSLGRAGFNEQFF. The DNA of the CDR3 is TGTGCCAGCAGCCTCGGGAGGGCGGGGTTCAATGAGCAGTTCTTC.

The chain recombines TRBV29-1 with TRBJ1-2; possibly TRBD1 for D (5 bases). In germline, CDR1 is SQVTM, CDR2 ANQGSEA. Between the trimmed V and J ends, which lost 7 bases and 8 bases, there was a span of 20 bases. This CDR3 is 13 amino acids long. The CDR3 nucleotides read TGCAGCGCCAGCGCCCTGGGGGGAGTGGGCTACACCTTC. It is translated as CSASALGGVGYTF.

This sequence joins TRBV30 and TRBJ2-1, with 8 bases fitting TRBD2. The germline CDR1 and CDR2 sequences are GTSNPN and SVGIG (reference sequence). V gave up 3 bases and J gave up 8 bases; unmatched junction bases: 9. This CDR3 has 14 residues. The CDR3 protein is CAWSSSGRRHEQFF. CDR3 in DNA: TGTGCCTGGAGCAGCAGCGGGAGAAGGCATGAGCAGTTCTTC.

The genes are TRBV21-1 and TRBJ2-1; the D call in the table, TRBD1, was not verified against the DNA. TRBV21-1 is recorded as a pseudogene. This CDR3 is 17 amino acids long. This CDR3 reads CASSRTDTRPIYNEQFF. In DNA form, the CDR3 reads TGTGCCAGCAGCAGAACCGACACGCGCCCCATCTACAATGAGCAGTTCTTC.

The chain combines TRBV7-6 with TRBJ2-5; a possible D gene is TRBD2 (6 bases). The germline V and J ends were trimmed by 3 bases and 2 bases, with 10 bases remaining between them. There are 14 residues in the CDR3. From germline, CDR1 is SGHVS and CDR2 FNYEAQ. CDR3 sequence: CASSFRELQETQYF. The CDR3 region has the DNA TGTGCCAGCAGCTTCCGGGAGCTACAAGAGACCCAGTACTTC.

The gene calls are TRBV18 and TRBJ1-1; D not certain. Germline assignment: CDR1 KGHSH and CDR2 LQKENI. The CDR3 has 15 amino acids. Trimming took off 0 bases at V and 0 bases at J, with 8 bases between the two ends. The CDR3 coding sequence is TGTGCCAGCTCACCACCGCACATTCTGAACACTGAAGCTTTCTTT. Its translation is CASSPPHILNTEAFF.

The V gene is TRBV9, the J gene TRBJ1-1, with 9 bases aligning to TRBD1. CDR1 SGDLS and CDR2 YYNGEE come from the germline V gene. With V trimmed by 5 bases and J by 3 bases, 2 bases remained unmatched. There are 13 residues in the CDR3. CDR3 protein: CASSRDRDTEAFF. CDR3 in DNA: TGTGCCAGCAGTAGGGACAGGGACACTGAAGCTTTCTTT.